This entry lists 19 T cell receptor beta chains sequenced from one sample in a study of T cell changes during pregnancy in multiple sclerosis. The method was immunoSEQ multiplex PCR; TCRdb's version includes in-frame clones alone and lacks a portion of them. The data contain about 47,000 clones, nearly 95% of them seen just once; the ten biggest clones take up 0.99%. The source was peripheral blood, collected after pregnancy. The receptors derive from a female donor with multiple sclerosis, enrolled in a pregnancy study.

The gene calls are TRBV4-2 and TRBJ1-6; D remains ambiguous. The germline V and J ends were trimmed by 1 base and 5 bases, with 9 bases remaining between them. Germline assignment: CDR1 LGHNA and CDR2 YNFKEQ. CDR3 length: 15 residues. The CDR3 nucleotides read TGTGCCAGCAGCCAAGTTTCCCAGGATAATTCACCCCTCCACTTT. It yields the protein CASSQVSQDNSPLHF.

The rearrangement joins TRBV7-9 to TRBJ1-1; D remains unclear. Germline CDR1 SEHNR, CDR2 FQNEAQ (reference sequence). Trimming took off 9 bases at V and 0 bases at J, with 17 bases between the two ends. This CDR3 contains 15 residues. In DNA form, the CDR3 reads TGTGCCAGTCTTCCCCAGCGGGCCTTGAACACTGAAGCTTTCTTT. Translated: CASLPQRALNTEAFF.

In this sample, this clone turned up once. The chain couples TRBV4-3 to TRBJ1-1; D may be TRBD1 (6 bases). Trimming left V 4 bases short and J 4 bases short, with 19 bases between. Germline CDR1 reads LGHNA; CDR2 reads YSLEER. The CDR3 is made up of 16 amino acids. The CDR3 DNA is TGCGCCAGCAGCCGCGGAGGGGGGGCTACGGCCACTGAAGCTTTCTTT. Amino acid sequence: CASSRGGGATATEAFF.

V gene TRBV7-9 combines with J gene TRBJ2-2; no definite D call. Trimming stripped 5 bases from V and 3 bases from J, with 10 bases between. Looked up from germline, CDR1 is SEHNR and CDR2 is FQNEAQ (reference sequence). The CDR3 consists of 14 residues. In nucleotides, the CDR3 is TGTGCCAGCAGCCGCCAGCTAGACACCGGGGAGCTGTTTTTT. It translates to CASSRQLDTGELFF.

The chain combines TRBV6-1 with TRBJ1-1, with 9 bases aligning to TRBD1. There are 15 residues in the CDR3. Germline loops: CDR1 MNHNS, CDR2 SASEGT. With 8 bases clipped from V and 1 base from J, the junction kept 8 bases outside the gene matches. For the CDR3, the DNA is TGTGCCAGCCGGGACAGGGTGTACGGGAACACTGAAGCTTTCTTT. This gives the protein CASRDRVYGNTEAFF.

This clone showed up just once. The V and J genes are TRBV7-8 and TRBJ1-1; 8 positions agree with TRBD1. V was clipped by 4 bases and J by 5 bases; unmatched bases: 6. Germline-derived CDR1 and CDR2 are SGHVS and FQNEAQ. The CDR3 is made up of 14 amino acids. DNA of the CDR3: TGTGCCAGCAGCTCATCCGGGACAGGAACTGAAGCTTTCTTT. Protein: CASSSSGTGTEAFF.

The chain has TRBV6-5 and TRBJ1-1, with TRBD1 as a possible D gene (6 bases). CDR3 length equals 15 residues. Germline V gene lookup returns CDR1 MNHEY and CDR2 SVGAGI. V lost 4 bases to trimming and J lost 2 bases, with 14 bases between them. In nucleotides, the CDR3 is TGTGCCAGCAGTTCAAGGACAGCGGGAAACACTGAAGCTTTCTTT. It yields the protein CASSSRTAGNTEAFF.

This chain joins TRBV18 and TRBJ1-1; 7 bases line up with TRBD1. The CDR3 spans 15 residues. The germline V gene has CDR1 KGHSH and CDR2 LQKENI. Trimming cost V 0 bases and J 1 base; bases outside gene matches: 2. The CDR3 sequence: CASSPPRQGNTEAFF. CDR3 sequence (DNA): TGTGCCAGCTCACCACCTCGACAGGGGAACACTGAAGCTTTCTTT.

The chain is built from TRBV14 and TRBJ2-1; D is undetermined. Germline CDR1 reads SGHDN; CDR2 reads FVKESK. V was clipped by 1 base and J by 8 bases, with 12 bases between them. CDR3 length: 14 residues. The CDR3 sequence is CASSQASWADEQFF. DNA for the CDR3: TGTGCCAGCAGCCAAGCCTCCTGGGCAGATGAGCAGTTCTTC.

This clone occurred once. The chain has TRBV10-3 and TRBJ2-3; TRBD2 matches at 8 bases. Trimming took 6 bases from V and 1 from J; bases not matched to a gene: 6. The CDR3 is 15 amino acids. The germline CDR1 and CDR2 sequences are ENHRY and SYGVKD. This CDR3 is CAIRAFGGGTDTQYF. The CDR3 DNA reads TGTGCCATCAGGGCCTTCGGGGGGGGCACAGATACGCAGTATTTT.

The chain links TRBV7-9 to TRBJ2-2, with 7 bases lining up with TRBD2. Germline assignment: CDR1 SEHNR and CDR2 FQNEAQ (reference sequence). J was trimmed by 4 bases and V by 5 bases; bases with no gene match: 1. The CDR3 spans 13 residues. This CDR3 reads CASSREVTGELFF. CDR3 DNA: TGTGCCAGCAGCCGGGAGGTCACCGGGGAGCTGTTTTTT.

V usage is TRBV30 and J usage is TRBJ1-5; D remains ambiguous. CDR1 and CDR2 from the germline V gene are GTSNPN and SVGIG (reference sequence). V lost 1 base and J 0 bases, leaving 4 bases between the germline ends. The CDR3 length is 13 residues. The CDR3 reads CAWSGGSNQPQHF. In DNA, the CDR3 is TGTGCCTGGAGTGGCGGTAGCAATCAGCCCCAGCATTTT.

CDR3 region: CASSFRQGSYNEQFF. The CDR3 bases are TGTGCCAGTAGTTTTCGACAGGGCTCCTACAATGAGCAGTTCTTC. V usage is TRBV19 and J usage is TRBJ2-1; 7 bases map to TRBD1. The V gene's germline CDR1 is LNHDA and CDR2 SQIVND (reference sequence). The J segment lost 0 bases and the V segment lost 5 bases, leaving 4 bases of the junction unmatched. The CDR3 runs 15 residues. Together with reference TRBV19 and TRBJ2-1, the CDR3 gives the full variable domain: DGGITQSPKYLFRKEGQNVTLSCEQNLNHDAMYWYRQDPGQGLRLIYYSQIVNDFQKGDIAEGYSVSREKKESFPLTVTSAQKNPTAFYLCASSFRQGSYNEQFFGPGTRLTVL.

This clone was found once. In nucleotides, the CDR3 is TGTGCCAGCAGTTCTACAGGGGCGGACACTGAAGCTTTCTTT. It encodes CASSSTGADTEAFF. V gene TRBV27 combines with J gene TRBJ1-1; 7 bases fit TRBD1. The ends lost 4 bases at V and 3 bases at J; junction bases unmatched: 5. The CDR3 totals 14 residues. CDR1 and CDR2 from the germline V gene are MNHEY and SMNVEV (reference sequence).

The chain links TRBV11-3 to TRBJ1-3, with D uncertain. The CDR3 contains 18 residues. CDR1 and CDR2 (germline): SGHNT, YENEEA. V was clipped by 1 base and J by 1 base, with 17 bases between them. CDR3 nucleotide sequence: TGTGCCAGCAGCTTAGGGGTTCGGATCGGGGAATCTGGAAACACCATATATTTT. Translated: CASSLGVRIGESGNTIYF.

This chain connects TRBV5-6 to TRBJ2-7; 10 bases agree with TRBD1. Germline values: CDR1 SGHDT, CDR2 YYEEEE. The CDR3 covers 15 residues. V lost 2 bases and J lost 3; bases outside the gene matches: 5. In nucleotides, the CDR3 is TGTGCCAGCAGCTTCGGGACAGGGGTATTCTACGAGCAGTACTTC. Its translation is CASSFGTGVFYEQYF.

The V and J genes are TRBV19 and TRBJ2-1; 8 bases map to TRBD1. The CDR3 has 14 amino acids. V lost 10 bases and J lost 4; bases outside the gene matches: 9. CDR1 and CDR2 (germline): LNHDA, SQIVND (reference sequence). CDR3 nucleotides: TGTGCCACCCGCCGGGACAGGCAGTACAATGAGCAGTTCTTC. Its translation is CATRRDRQYNEQFF.

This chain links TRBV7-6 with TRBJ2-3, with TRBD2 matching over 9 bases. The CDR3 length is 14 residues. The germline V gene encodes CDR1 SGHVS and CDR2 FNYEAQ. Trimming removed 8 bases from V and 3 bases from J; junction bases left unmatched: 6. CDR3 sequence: CASGSGGFTDTQYF. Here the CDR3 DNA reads TGTGCCAGCGGCAGCGGGGGGTTTACAGATACGCAGTATTTT.

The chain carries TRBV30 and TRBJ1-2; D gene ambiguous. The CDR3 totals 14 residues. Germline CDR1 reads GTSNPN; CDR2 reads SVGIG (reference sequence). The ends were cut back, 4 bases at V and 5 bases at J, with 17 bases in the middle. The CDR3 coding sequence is TGTGCCTGGACGCGCGGGGTCAGTGGGTATGGCTACACCTTC. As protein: CAWTRGVSGYGYTF.